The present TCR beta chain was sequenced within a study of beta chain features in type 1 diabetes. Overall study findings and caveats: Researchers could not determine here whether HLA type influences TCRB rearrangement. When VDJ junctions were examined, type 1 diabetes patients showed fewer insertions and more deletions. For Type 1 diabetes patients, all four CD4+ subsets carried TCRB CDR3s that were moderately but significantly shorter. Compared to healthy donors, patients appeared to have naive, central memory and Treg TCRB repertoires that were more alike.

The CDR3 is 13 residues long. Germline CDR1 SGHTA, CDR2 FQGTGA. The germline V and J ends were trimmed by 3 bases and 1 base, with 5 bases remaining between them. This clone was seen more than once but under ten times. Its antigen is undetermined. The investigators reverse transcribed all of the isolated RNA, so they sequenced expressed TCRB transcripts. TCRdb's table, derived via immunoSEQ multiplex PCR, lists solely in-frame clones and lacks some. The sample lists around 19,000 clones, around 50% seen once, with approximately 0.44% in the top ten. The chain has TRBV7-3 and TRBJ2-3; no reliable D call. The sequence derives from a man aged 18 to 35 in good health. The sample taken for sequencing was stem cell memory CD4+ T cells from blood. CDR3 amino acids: CASSFRGTDTQYF. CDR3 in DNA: TGTGCCAGCAGCTTTCGGGGCACAGATACGCAGTATTTT.